This T cell receptor (beta chain) originates from a study of T-cell memory formation after mild COVID-19 (dated by TCRdb to the early 2020s). At the level of the whole study: TCR sequence clusters from the two donors were largely donor specific. The cohort was made up of two young adult volunteers, one female and one male, who were previously healthy. Longitudinal TCRalpha and TCRbeta repertoire sequencing tracked T-cell clones expanding and contracting after mild COVID-19 in a couple of donors. General conclusions and limits of the study: Whether the second-wave clones peaking on day 37 were SARS-CoV-2 specific was not confirmed. The study covered only two mild cases, and larger cohorts including severe cases with pre-infection samples were considered necessary. Some responding clones were detected in pre-infection memory, which suggested that pre-existing cross-reactive memory T cells had joined the SARS-CoV-2 response. Clones contracting from day 15 to 85 had balanced CD4/CD8 phenotypes, while a second wave expanding from day 15 to 37 was biased towards CD4+. Contracting CD4+ clones turned up mainly in the CM and EM memory subsets, whereas EMRA was where CD8+ clones were enriched.

V is clipped by 4 bases and J by 7 bases, and the sequence between their germline boundaries is 14 bases long. The CDR3, from cysteine to phenylalanine, totals 14 residues. Of all the DNA, just the CDR3 is kept, 42 bases in frame from base 1. CDR1 and CDR2 are read off the germline V gene (reference sequence) as DFQATT and SNEGSKA. Remarks on this clonotype: Its binding antigen is unknown. Base qualities are missing; no much larger clone stands one base away.

TCRdb shows the sequencer as Illumina NovaSeq 6000. Using 5'RACE with constant-segment primers, TCRalpha and TCRbeta cDNA libraries were constructed, with sample barcodes and unique molecular identifiers added in the process. RNA was extracted from every sample with Trizol reagent. Library amplification was performed in two PCR steps, and a second sample barcode and Illumina TruSeq adapters were introduced in the second step. Sequencing of libraries was performed on an Illumina NovaSeq with 2 x 150 bp paired-end reads. In the source study's methods: The reads were demultiplexed and collapsed into UMI-guided consensus sequences using migec v1.2.7. With mixcr v2.1.11, UMI consensuses were aligned to TRA and TRB V and J templates and assembled into clonotypes. Expanded or contracted clonotypes were those called significant by both edgeR and NoisET, with noise models trained on biological replicates. For edgeR calls, a false discovery rate-adjusted p below 0.01 and a log2 fold-change threshold of 1 were applied. As an exploratory analysis of dynamics, PCA with hierarchical clustering was applied to max-normalized trajectories of the 1000 most abundant clonotypes. Each responding clone was given a CD4 or CD8 phenotype based on the CD4+ and CD8+ repertoires, which had been sequenced separately. TCRdb reprocessed the public reads (quality trimming at Q25 with fastp, clone calling with MiXCR) and kept in-frame beta chains. Each record represents a unique CDR3 protein, reported with the most common genes and DNA among its rows. None of the V and J calls come from the authors' own analysis; TCRdb made them. A total of 450,000 or so distinct CDR3 sequences appear in this sample, nearly 25% of them only once. Approximately 12% of the sample rests with the top ten.

Ficoll-Paque density gradient centrifugation was used to isolate PBMCs. The chain is assembled from TRBV20-1 and TRBJ1-6; possibly the D gene is TRBD1, per 6 matching bases. The clonotype comes from an adult woman who had mild COVID-19 (a few samples of this study predate the infection). The sample titles of this study are shuffled in the database, so cell type and time point are left out; the donor was told from shared clones. The sequencing sample was made of PBMCs or a T cell subset sorted from them (not recorded which). DNA sequence: TGCAGTGCTATTTTCACAGGGCCCAATTCACCCCTCCACTTT. Translated, this is CSAIFTGPNSPLHF.